This T cell receptor beta chain was captured by sequencing in a study of CD8+ T cells in alopecia areata. Study-wide context: Those patients who were treated received oral tofacitinib, which was given at 5 to 10 mg twice daily for moderate-to-severe alopecia areata.

Extracted RNA was reverse transcribed into cDNA, the sequencing template. Profiling relied on immunoSEQ multiplex PCR, and the TCRdb table lists in-frame clones only, not all of them. The data show 150,000 to 190,000 clones, around 55% seen once. Alopecia areata patients had lesional scalp punch biopsies and peripheral blood taken from them. This clone was detected once. This CDR3 is also generated by other DNA sequences in the sample. Germline CDR1 reads GTSNPN; CDR2 reads SVGIG (reference sequence). The CDR3 runs 13 residues. Trimming shortened V by 0 bases and J by 1 base, and 6 bases separated the two germline ends.

This sequence joins TRBV30 and TRBJ1-1; D remains unclear. Here the sequenced sample was CD8+ T cells sorted from blood, taken at week 0. The TCR was taken from a human donor with alopecia areata. This CDR3 is CAWSVLGNTEAFF. In DNA form, the CDR3 reads TGTGCCTGGAGTGTGCTTGGGAACACTGAAGCTTTCTTT.